These T cell receptor beta chains were read from a single sample in a study of T cell clonotyping in hematopoietic cell transplantation. The protocol was immunoSEQ multiplex PCR, while the TCRdb copy is restricted to in-frame clones and leaves out a portion. The table lists around 7,000 clones, roughly 90% of them singletons, with about 4.7% in the top ten. Sequenced material: PBMCs, taken 30 days after allogeneic stem cell transplant. Receptors originate from a female patient aged 50-59 years who had an allogeneic stem cell transplant from an unrelated donor, so the T cells may come from the graft donor. Some clones in this sample may be carry-over from other donors' samples. Each CDR3 is given with its conserved first and last residue. The D gene is left open where the match is weak. Not all rows give a size; the values are once, few, many and, for expanded clones, a class.

j_gene | v_gene | d_gene | abundance | CDR3nt | CDR3aa
TRBJ2-3 | TRBV29-1 | - | - | TGCAGCGTTGAACCCCCGCCAGATACGCAGTATTTT | CSVEPPPDTQYF
TRBJ1-6 | TRBV30 | TRBD1 | - | TGTGCCTGGAAAGGGACAGGGAATTCACCCCTCCACTTT | CAWKGTGNSPLHF
TRBJ1-2 | TRBV7-9 | TRBD1 | - | TGTGCCAGCAGCTCTGCAGACGACAGGGGTAGTGGCTACACCTTC | CASSSADDRGSGYTF
TRBJ1-1 | TRBV18 | TRBD1 | - | TGTGCCAGCTCACCGGGACGGGACAGGGGAAGTGAAGCTTTCTTT | CASSPGRDRGSEAFF
TRBJ2-2 | TRBV9 | - | - | TGTGCCAGCCGCCAAACGGGTCACACCGGGGAGCTGTTTTTT | CASRQTGHTGELFF
TRBJ1-5 | TRBV4-1 | - | once | TGCGCCAGCAGCCAAGATCTGAATCAGCCCCAGCATTTT | CASSQDLNQPQHF
TRBJ2-5 | TRBV11-2 | TRBD2 | - | TGTGCCAGCAGCTCCGCGGCGGGGGGCGGGGAGACCCAGTACTTC | CASSSAAGGGETQYF
TRBJ1-3 | TRBV6-6 | - | - | TGTGCCAGCACTAATTACAGGGCCTACTCTGGAAACACCATATATTTT | CASTNYRAYSGNTIYF
TRBJ2-7 | TRBV6-5 | TRBD1 | - | TGTGCCAGCAGTTACTCGACAGGGGCGTCGGGAGAGCAGTACTTC | CASSYSTGASGEQYF
TRBJ2-2 | TRBV7-9 | TRBD1 | - | TGTGCCAGCAGCCTTCGGGACAGGGCATCCGCAGGGGAGCTGTTTTTT | CASSLRDRASAGELFF
TRBJ1-2 | TRBV15 | - | - | TGTGCCACCAGCAGTCGTATTCCTGGCGAGGCGTATGGCTACACCTTC | CATSSRIPGEAYGYTF
TRBJ1-2 | TRBV6-1 | - | - | TGTGCCAGCAGTGACTTTTCCAGGGCGAACTATGGCTACACCTTC | CASSDFSRANYGYTF
TRBJ2-4 | TRBV7-8 | - | - | TGTGCCAGCAGCTTAGGACAGGAAAACATTCAGTACTTC | CASSLGQENIQYF
TRBJ1-6 | TRBV6-5 | - | - | TGTGCCAGCAGTTCCTACGTTGGTTCACCCCTCCACTTT | CASSSYVGSPLHF
TRBJ2-7 | TRBV10-2 | TRBD2 | - | TGCGCCAGCAGTGAGTCTGGCGGGAGGGCTTACGAGCAGTACTTC | CASSESGGRAYEQYF
TRBJ1-3 | TRBV6-6 | - | - | TGTGCCAGCAGTCCTCCGGGTGGAGCTGGAAACACCATATATTTT | CASSPPGGAGNTIYF
TRBJ1-5 | TRBV19 | TRBD1 | - | TGTGCCAGTGCCAATGGGTGGGGGGACAGAAATCAGCCCCAGCATTTT | CASANGWGDRNQPQHF
TRBJ2-6 | TRBV30 | - | - | TGTGCCTGGACCAACTCTGGGGCCAACGTCCTGACTTTC | CAWTNSGANVLTF
TRBJ1-4 | TRBV30 | - | - | TGTGCCTGGAGGACACGGGGGGTTGAAAAACTGTTTTTT | CAWRTRGVEKLFF
TRBJ2-7 | TRBV6-5 | TRBD1 | - | TGTGCCAGCAGTTACTCAGACAGGGGTCCCTACGAGCAGTACTTC | CASSYSDRGPYEQYF
TRBJ1-5 | TRBV30 | - | - | TGTGCCTCGGGGGCTACAGACAATCAGCCCCAGCATTTT | CASGATDNQPQHF
TRBJ2-7 | TRBV7-2 | TRBD2 | - | TGTGCCAGCAGCTTAGTGCCAGCGGGGGACCTCTACGAGCAGTACTTC | CASSLVPAGDLYEQYF
TRBJ1-1 | TRBV29-1 | - | few | TGCAGCGTTGAATCCCCTAGCCCAGATCGCACTGAAGCTTTCTTT | CSVESPSPDRTEAFF
TRBJ1-2 | TRBV9 | TRBD1 | - | TGTGCCAGCAGCGTAGCCCTAGGACAGGGCTATGGCTACACCTTC | CASSVALGQGYGYTF
TRBJ1-4 | TRBV27 | - | - | TGTGCCAGCAGTCCCACCGGTGGTGCGAAGCTGTTTTTT | CASSPTGGAKLFF
TRBJ1-1 | TRBV5-6 | - | - | TGTGCCAGCAGCAGAGGGGGAGGAACTGAAGCTTTCTTT | CASSRGGGTEAFF
TRBJ1-1 | TRBV2 | TRBD1 | - | TGTGCCAGCAACCGGCTGGGACAGGGGAACACTGAAGCTTTCTTT | CASNRLGQGNTEAFF
TRBJ2-7 | TRBV9 | - | - | TGTGCCAGCAGCGTAGAATGGACTATAACATCCTACGAGCAGTACTTC | CASSVEWTITSYEQYF
TRBJ2-3 | TRBV13 | TRBD2 | - | TGTGCCAGCAGCCCACAGCGGGGGGGCCTCCCGCAGTATTTT | CASSPQRGGLPQYF
TRBJ1-2 | TRBV25-1 | - | - | TGTGCCAGCAGTGAATCGGGCGGGGACAAGAGAGTCTATGGCTACACCTTC | CASSESGGDKRVYGYTF
TRBJ1-2 | TRBV30 | - | - | TGTGCCTGGAGTGTACAGGTCTATGGCTACACCTTC | CAWSVQVYGYTF